This note documents a single T cell receptor beta chain sequence. Its antigen is still unknown. The record originates from a study of shared clonotypes between healthy human individuals. Study-level points and caveats: A handful of donors showed sharing of approximately 5% of naive CD4 clonotypes.

CDR1 is MNHEY, CDR2 SMNVEV, per germline (reference sequence). Trimming took 6 bases from V and 8 from J; bases not matched to a gene: 10. The CDR3 loop spans 15 amino acids. Nashville, Tennessee was home to all donors, who were Caucasian adults. Profiling relied on immunoSEQ multiplex PCR, and the TCRdb table lists in-frame clones only, not all of them. The table lists about 2.4 million clones, approximately 93% of them singletons. The sequence was obtained from a man in his late teens or twenties in good health. Some clones in this sample may be carry-over from other donors' samples. J is TRBJ1-4 and V is TRBV27, with 9 nucleotides matching TRBD1. Sequencing input: naive CD4+ T cells from PBMCs. Subset reported: CD45RA+ positively selected. The CDR3 here is CASRRTGDDREKLFF. The CDR3 coding sequence is TGTGCCAGCAGAAGGACAGGGGATGATCGAGAAAAACTGTTTTTT.